The present entry profiles one T cell receptor (beta chain) with its context. Antigen: not known. The germline V gene has CDR1 SGHAT and CDR2 FQNNGV. The CDR3 sequence is 17 residues long. The V and J ends lost 5 bases and 4 bases, in that order; junction bases with no gene match: 14. The source of the sample is a study of cytomegalovirus exposure and HLA in healthy donors. Study conclusions and caveats: TCR beta sequences numbering under 20,000 were associated with HLA alleles at 0.05 false discovery rate in a later analysis. With further analysis later on, most CMV-associated TCR beta chains appeared HLA-restricted.

PCR was performed using 60 Vbeta and 13 Jbeta primers. Original methodology: In a later analysis, the count reached 74 million or so unique TCR beta chains, with roughly 11 million shared. Some clones are missing from TCRdb's copy, which holds only in-frame ones; the method was immunoSEQ multiplex PCR. V, J and clone size are taken as reported in that table, and D and trimming were inferred from the DNA itself. The table shows under 150,000 clones, with around 86% occurring only once. The origin of this receptor is a woman aged 25 to 45 in good health and CMV-seronegative. V and J are TRBV11-2 and TRBJ2-3; 8 nucleotides line up with TRBD2. The sequenced sample consisted of PBMCs. The CDR3 DNA follows: TGTGCCAGCAGCCCCTTGGGTGGGAGCGGGAGTGCAGATACGCAGTATTTT. It encodes CASSPLGGSGSADTQYF.